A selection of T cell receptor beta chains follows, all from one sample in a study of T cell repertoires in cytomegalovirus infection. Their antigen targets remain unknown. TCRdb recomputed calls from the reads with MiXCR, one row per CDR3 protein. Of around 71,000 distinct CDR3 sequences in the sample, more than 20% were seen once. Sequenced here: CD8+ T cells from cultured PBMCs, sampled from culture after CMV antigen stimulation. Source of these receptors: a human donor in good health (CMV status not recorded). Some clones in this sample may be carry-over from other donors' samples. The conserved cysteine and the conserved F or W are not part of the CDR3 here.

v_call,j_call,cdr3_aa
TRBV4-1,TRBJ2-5,ASSTSGGVYQETQY
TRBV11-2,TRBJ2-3,ASSLVFSGHPSTDTQY
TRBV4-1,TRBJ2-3,ASSQEGRGSTDTQY
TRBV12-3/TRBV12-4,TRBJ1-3,ASNPDSSGNTIY
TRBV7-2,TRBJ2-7,ASSSGQGTGEQY
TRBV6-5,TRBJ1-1,ASRPPGEGDTEAF
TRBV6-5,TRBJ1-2,ASSPTGGNYGYT
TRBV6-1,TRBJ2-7,ASTPGGPSSYEQY
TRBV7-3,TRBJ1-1,ASSSTGANTEAF
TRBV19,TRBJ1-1,ASSIIQAVETEAF
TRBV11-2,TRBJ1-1,ASSLQVGQGVTEAF
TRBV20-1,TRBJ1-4,SAPLGQYTNEKLF
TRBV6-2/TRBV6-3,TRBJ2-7,ASSSGLAISYEQY